Listed below are T cell receptor beta chains from one sample, sequenced in a study of blood T cells in healthy people across ages. Each CDR3 protein gets one entry after TCRdb re-called the 5' RACE reads with MiXCR. Of over 1,300,000 distinct CDR3 sequences listed, 59% were seen once; the top ten hold 5% to 7%. The specimen was blood. These receptors came from a man aged 18 to 35 in good health. Both conserved end residues are part of each CDR3. The D gene is left open where the match is weak. Clone size appears in some rows only: once, few, many, or a class for an expanded clone.

j_gene: TRBJ1-1; abundance: NA; d_gene: TRBD1; v_gene: TRBV7-2; CDR3nt: TGTGCCAGCAGCCCCGGGACAGGGATCGTAGAGACTGAAGCTTTCTTT; CDR3aa: CASSPGTGIVETEAFF
j_gene: TRBJ2-3; abundance: few; d_gene: TRBD2; v_gene: TRBV20-1; CDR3nt: TGCAGTGCTAGAGATCCCCGAGGTAGCGGGAGCACAGATACGCAGTATTTT; CDR3aa: CSARDPRGSGSTDTQYF
j_gene: TRBJ2-7; abundance: NA; d_gene: TRBD1; v_gene: TRBV12-3/TRBV12-4; CDR3nt: TGTGCCAGCAGTCCCGGACAGGGGGCGGCCGAGCAGTACTTC; CDR3aa: CASSPGQGAAEQYF
j_gene: TRBJ1-1; abundance: NA; d_gene: NA; v_gene: TRBV27; CDR3nt: TGTGCCAGCGGAACCCGCATTTACACTGAAGCTTTCTTT; CDR3aa: CASGTRIYTEAFF
j_gene: TRBJ2-1; abundance: NA; d_gene: TRBD2; v_gene: TRBV27; CDR3nt: TGTGCCACGGCACGCGGGGGGGTTGGCAATGAGCAGTTCTTC; CDR3aa: CATARGGVGNEQFF
j_gene: TRBJ1-1; abundance: NA; d_gene: TRBD1; v_gene: TRBV7-2; CDR3nt: TGTGCCAGCAGCCCCTTCATAGCGACAGGGAACCGTGAAGCTTTCTTT; CDR3aa: CASSPFIATGNREAFF
j_gene: TRBJ1-4; abundance: NA; d_gene: NA; v_gene: TRBV6-2/TRBV6-3; CDR3nt: TGTGCCAGCAGTTACGCCCTTGCGAGTTCGGAACTGTTTTTT; CDR3aa: CASSYALASSELFF
j_gene: TRBJ2-3; abundance: NA; d_gene: TRBD2; v_gene: TRBV3-1; CDR3nt: TGTGCCAGCAGCCCGGGACTAGCGGGGGAACCCACAGATACGCAGTATTTT; CDR3aa: CASSPGLAGEPTDTQYF
j_gene: TRBJ2-7; abundance: NA; d_gene: NA; v_gene: TRBV27; CDR3nt: TGTGCCAGCAGTCCCCAACCTCACGAGCAGTACTTC; CDR3aa: CASSPQPHEQYF
j_gene: TRBJ1-1; abundance: NA; d_gene: NA; v_gene: TRBV7-2; CDR3nt: TGTGCCAGCAGCTTAGCGCTTAATAGTAGGACTGAAGCTTTCTTT; CDR3aa: CASSLALNSRTEAFF
j_gene: TRBJ2-1; abundance: NA; d_gene: NA; v_gene: TRBV29-1; CDR3nt: TGCAGCTCGGGACGGAGCTCCTACAATGAGCAGTTCTTC; CDR3aa: CSSGRSSYNEQFF
j_gene: TRBJ1-2; abundance: NA; d_gene: NA; v_gene: TRBV7-9; CDR3nt: TGTGCCAGCAGCCTGGGACGGCAGGCCTCTGGCTACACCTTC; CDR3aa: CASSLGRQASGYTF
j_gene: TRBJ2-3; abundance: NA; d_gene: NA; v_gene: TRBV10-2; CDR3nt: TGCGCCAGCAGTTCCCCCGCGCGGGCGGGAGATACGCAGTATTTT; CDR3aa: CASSSPARAGDTQYF
j_gene: TRBJ1-4; abundance: NA; d_gene: TRBD1; v_gene: TRBV5-1; CDR3nt: TGCGCCAGCAGCTTACAGGGGGCGGACGGTGAAAAACTGTTTTTT; CDR3aa: CASSLQGADGEKLFF
j_gene: TRBJ2-7; abundance: NA; d_gene: NA; v_gene: TRBV10-3; CDR3nt: TGTGCCATCAGTGGGGGCGACAGGAGCTCCTACGAGCAGTACTTC; CDR3aa: CAISGGDRSSYEQYF
j_gene: TRBJ2-5; abundance: NA; d_gene: NA; v_gene: TRBV6-5; CDR3nt: TGTGCCAGCAGTCGGGACCAGCCGGAGACCCAGTACTTC; CDR3aa: CASSRDQPETQYF
j_gene: TRBJ2-7; abundance: NA; d_gene: NA; v_gene: TRBV7-9; CDR3nt: TGTGCCAGCAGCTCCCCTTCTCGGGGGACCTACGAGCAGTACTTC; CDR3aa: CASSSPSRGTYEQYF
j_gene: TRBJ2-5; abundance: few; d_gene: NA; v_gene: TRBV4-3; CDR3nt: TGCGCCAGCAGCCAAGATAGTCGGTACCAAGAGACCCAGTACTTC; CDR3aa: CASSQDSRYQETQYF
j_gene: TRBJ2-7; abundance: NA; d_gene: NA; v_gene: TRBV5-1; CDR3nt: TGCGCCAGCAGCCCATTACAGTTCTCAGGGTCCGAGCAGTACTTC; CDR3aa: CASSPLQFSGSEQYF
j_gene: TRBJ1-5; abundance: NA; d_gene: TRBD1; v_gene: TRBV5-5; CDR3nt: TGTGCCAGCCGTAGACAGGGTGGGGACAATCAGCCCCAGCATTTT; CDR3aa: CASRRQGGDNQPQHF
j_gene: TRBJ1-2; abundance: NA; d_gene: TRBD1; v_gene: TRBV6-1; CDR3nt: TGTGCCAGCAGGGCTACCGGGACAGTCTATGGCTACACCTTC; CDR3aa: CASRATGTVYGYTF
j_gene: TRBJ2-1; abundance: NA; d_gene: TRBD2; v_gene: TRBV27; CDR3nt: TGTGCCAGCAGTACGAGCGGGGGGGCTGTTTACAATGAGCAGTTCTTC; CDR3aa: CASSTSGGAVYNEQFF
j_gene: TRBJ1-1; abundance: NA; d_gene: NA; v_gene: TRBV4-1; CDR3nt: TGCGCCAGCAGCCAAGGTGACAGGCCCAGCACTGAAGCTTTCTTT; CDR3aa: CASSQGDRPSTEAFF
j_gene: TRBJ1-6; abundance: NA; d_gene: NA; v_gene: TRBV20-1; CDR3nt: TGCAGTGCTAGAGCGCGTCCAGGGGCCAAGAAATTTAATTCACCCCTCCACTTT; CDR3aa: CSARARPGAKKFNSPLHF
j_gene: TRBJ2-1; abundance: NA; d_gene: TRBD2; v_gene: TRBV4-1; CDR3nt: TGCGCCAGCAGCCATTCACTAGCGGGAGTGAACAATGAGCAGTTCTTC; CDR3aa: CASSHSLAGVNNEQFF
j_gene: TRBJ2-3; abundance: NA; d_gene: NA; v_gene: TRBV4-3; CDR3nt: TGCGCCAGCAGCCTTAGAGGCGGATTTGCAGATACGCAGTATTTT; CDR3aa: CASSLRGGFADTQYF
j_gene: TRBJ2-7; abundance: NA; d_gene: NA; v_gene: TRBV20-1; CDR3nt: TGCAGTGTCCCCCTTATTGGACAAGCCTACGAGCAGTACTTC; CDR3aa: CSVPLIGQAYEQYF
j_gene: TRBJ1-6; abundance: once; d_gene: NA; v_gene: TRBV5-1; CDR3nt: TGCGCCAGCAGCTTGAAAACTTCCTCACATAATTCACCCCTCCACTTT; CDR3aa: CASSLKTSSHNSPLHF
j_gene: TRBJ2-7; abundance: NA; d_gene: TRBD1; v_gene: TRBV29-1; CDR3nt: TGCAGCGTAGGGACAGGGGGTTTCTCCTACGAGCAGTACTTC; CDR3aa: CSVGTGGFSYEQYF
j_gene: TRBJ1-5; abundance: few; d_gene: NA; v_gene: TRBV28; CDR3nt: TGTGCCAGCACTAAAAAGGGCCACAATCAGCCCCAGCATTTT; CDR3aa: CASTKKGHNQPQHF
j_gene: TRBJ2-2; abundance: NA; d_gene: NA; v_gene: TRBV12-3/TRBV12-4; CDR3nt: TGTGCCAGCAGTTCCTTAGACTGGAACACCGGGGAGCTGTTTTTT; CDR3aa: CASSSLDWNTGELFF
j_gene: TRBJ2-1; abundance: NA; d_gene: TRBD1; v_gene: TRBV11-3; CDR3nt: TGTGCCAGCAGCTCAGAAGGGGGCCTAGTGGGTGAGCAGTTCTTC; CDR3aa: CASSSEGGLVGEQFF
j_gene: TRBJ1-1; abundance: NA; d_gene: TRBD1; v_gene: TRBV5-4; CDR3nt: TGTGCCAGCAGCCCACCCGGGACAGGGTATGCTGAAGCTTTCTTT; CDR3aa: CASSPPGTGYAEAFF
j_gene: TRBJ2-3; abundance: NA; d_gene: TRBD1; v_gene: TRBV28; CDR3nt: TGTGCCAGCAGTTCGGGGACAGGGCAGGCAGATACGCAGTATTTT; CDR3aa: CASSSGTGQADTQYF
j_gene: TRBJ2-3; abundance: NA; d_gene: TRBD2; v_gene: TRBV7-6; CDR3nt: TGTGCCAGCAGCTTAGGGACTAGCGGGGGTGGGAGAGATACGCAGTATTTT; CDR3aa: CASSLGTSGGGRDTQYF
j_gene: TRBJ2-7; abundance: many; d_gene: NA; v_gene: TRBV4-3; CDR3nt: TGCGCCAGCAGCCAAGACGTAGCCAGGTCCTACGAGCAGTACTTC; CDR3aa: CASSQDVARSYEQYF
j_gene: TRBJ2-3; abundance: NA; d_gene: NA; v_gene: TRBV4-3; CDR3nt: TGCGCCAGCAGCCAAGTAGTGCCCGCGGGCACAGATACGCAGTATTTT; CDR3aa: CASSQVVPAGTDTQYF
j_gene: TRBJ1-1; abundance: NA; d_gene: NA; v_gene: TRBV4-1; CDR3nt: TGCGCCAGCAGCCAAGAACCGCGAGGGGAAGCTTTCTTT; CDR3aa: CASSQEPRGEAFF
j_gene: TRBJ2-1; abundance: NA; d_gene: NA; v_gene: TRBV7-2; CDR3nt: TGTGCCAGCAGCCCCCTCGGGGCGGGGACCAATGAGCAGTTCTTC; CDR3aa: CASSPLGAGTNEQFF
j_gene: TRBJ2-7; abundance: NA; d_gene: TRBD2; v_gene: TRBV5-1; CDR3nt: TGCGCCAGCAGCTTGGAAGGGCCTAGCGGGTTCTACGAGCAGTACTTC; CDR3aa: CASSLEGPSGFYEQYF
j_gene: TRBJ1-1; abundance: NA; d_gene: NA; v_gene: TRBV27; CDR3nt: TGTGCCTGCACCCAAAGGGGGTTGGGGAGCACTGAAGCTTTCTTT; CDR3aa: CACTQRGLGSTEAFF
j_gene: TRBJ2-1; abundance: NA; d_gene: NA; v_gene: TRBV6-5; CDR3nt: TGTGCCAGCACCCGACTAGAAACCACTGAGCAGTTCTTC; CDR3aa: CASTRLETTEQFF
j_gene: TRBJ1-2; abundance: few; d_gene: NA; v_gene: TRBV20-1; CDR3nt: TGCAGTGCTAGGTCGCAGGGACCAGGCTATGGCTACACCTTC; CDR3aa: CSARSQGPGYGYTF
j_gene: TRBJ2-1; abundance: NA; d_gene: TRBD1; v_gene: TRBV25-1; CDR3nt: TGTGCCACCGGGACAGAGACACCATCCTACAATGAGCAGTTCTTC; CDR3aa: CATGTETPSYNEQFF
j_gene: TRBJ1-2; abundance: NA; d_gene: TRBD1; v_gene: TRBV4-1; CDR3nt: TGCGCCAGCAGACCGGGACAGGGGGAGAACTATGGCTACACCTTC; CDR3aa: CASRPGQGENYGYTF
j_gene: TRBJ1-1; abundance: NA; d_gene: TRBD1; v_gene: TRBV29-1; CDR3nt: TGCAGCGTTGAACGGGACAGGGAAGTAGCTTTCTTT; CDR3aa: CSVERDREVAFF